The entry below describes one TCR beta chain. The entry originates in a study of technical replicates of blood from several donors. V lost 5 bases and J lost 2, with 12 bases in between. From germline, CDR1 is SGDLS and CDR2 YYNGEE. CDR3 length: 14 residues. Clones were sequenced by immunoSEQ multiplex PCR, and TCRdb holds only the in-frame ones, with some missing. The table includes over 90,000 clones, about 96% detected once. This receptor was obtained from a human donor in good health. The genes are TRBV9 and TRBJ2-3, with D possibly matching TRBD2 (6 bases). Sequencing was done on a sample of T cells isolated from PBMCs. In nucleotides, the CDR3 is TGTGCCAGCAGTGGGACTCTAAACACAGATACGCAGTATTTT. Protein: CASSGTLNTDTQYF.